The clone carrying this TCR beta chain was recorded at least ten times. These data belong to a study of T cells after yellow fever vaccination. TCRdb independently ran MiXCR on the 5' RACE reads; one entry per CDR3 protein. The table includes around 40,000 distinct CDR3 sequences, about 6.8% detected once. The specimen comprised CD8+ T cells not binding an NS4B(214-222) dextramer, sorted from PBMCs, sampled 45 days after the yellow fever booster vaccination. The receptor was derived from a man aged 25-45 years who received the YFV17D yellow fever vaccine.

The CDR3 spells CASSGTMGYEQFF. In nucleotides, the CDR3 is TGTGCCAGCAGCGGGACTATGGGCTATGAGCAGTTCTTC. J is TRBJ2-1 and V is TRBV7-3, with 7 bases that match TRBD2. CDR3 length equals 13 residues. The V gene's germline CDR1 is SGHTA and CDR2 FQGTGA. With 5 bases clipped from V and 8 bases from J, the junction kept 6 bases outside the gene matches.